These T cell receptor beta chains were read from a single sample in a study of OX40 agonist ivuxolimab in advanced cancers. Generated by immunoSEQ multiplex PCR, the TCRdb table keeps only in-frame clones and is missing some. The repertoire includes over 85,000 clones, around 90% of them detected once, and approximately 0.5% sits in the top ten. This sample comprised CD4+ or CD8+ T cells sorted from blood, obtained in a trial of the OX40 agonist ivuxolimab. Every receptor here comes from an adult with an advanced solid tumor such as melanoma, head and neck, liver or kidney cancer. The CDR3 runs from the conserved cysteine through the conserved F or W. A D gene is named only where the DNA matches it firmly. Where a row states a size, it is once, few, many or the class of an expanded clone; other rows omit it.

clone_size: -
v_call: TRBV7-3
cdr3_length: 14
d_call: TRBD1
j_call: TRBJ2-1
cdr3_nt: TGTGCCAGCAGCCCAGAAGGGGGCTTCAATGAGCAGTTCTTC
cdr3_aa: CASSPEGGFNEQFF

clone_size: -
v_call: TRBV19
cdr3_length: 14
d_call: -
j_call: TRBJ1-2
cdr3_nt: TGTGCCAGTAGCCTGCTTAGCGCGCGCTATGGCTACACCTTC
cdr3_aa: CASSLLSARYGYTF

clone_size: -
v_call: TRBV2
cdr3_length: 17
d_call: -
j_call: TRBJ1-1
cdr3_nt: TGTGCCAGCAGTCCACAGGTGGGCCGAGTTATAGCCAATGAAGCTTTCTTT
cdr3_aa: CASSPQVGRVIANEAFF

clone_size: -
v_call: TRBV6-1
cdr3_length: 15
d_call: TRBD1
j_call: TRBJ2-2
cdr3_nt: TGTGCCAGCAACCCGGGACAGGGTGGGAGCGGGGAGCTGTTTTTT
cdr3_aa: CASNPGQGGSGELFF

clone_size: -
v_call: TRBV7-2
cdr3_length: 15
d_call: -
j_call: TRBJ2-3
cdr3_nt: TGTGCCAGCAGCCGGGGTCTTGGTGGCACAGATACGCAGTATTTT
cdr3_aa: CASSRGLGGTDTQYF

clone_size: -
v_call: TRBV6-6
cdr3_length: 12
d_call: -
j_call: TRBJ2-1
cdr3_nt: TGTGCCAGCAGCCTCAGAGGGGATGAGCAGTTCTTC
cdr3_aa: CASSLRGDEQFF

clone_size: -
v_call: TRBV7-9
cdr3_length: 15
d_call: TRBD1
j_call: TRBJ1-5
cdr3_nt: TGTGCCAGCAGCGGCCAGGGACAGGGTGATCAGCCCCAGCATTTT
cdr3_aa: CASSGQGQGDQPQHF

clone_size: -
v_call: TRBV6-1
cdr3_length: 13
d_call: TRBD1
j_call: TRBJ1-2
cdr3_nt: TGTGCCAGCAGTTCCGACAGGGACCTTGGCTACACCTTC
cdr3_aa: CASSSDRDLGYTF

clone_size: -
v_call: TRBV6-6
cdr3_length: 13
d_call: -
j_call: TRBJ1-2
cdr3_nt: TGTGCCAGCAGCAAGGACAAGAACTATGGCTACACCTTC
cdr3_aa: CASSKDKNYGYTF

clone_size: -
v_call: TRBV7-6
cdr3_length: 15
d_call: TRBD1
j_call: TRBJ1-2
cdr3_nt: TGTGCCAGCAGCTTAATGGGACAGGGGAACTATGGCTACACCTTC
cdr3_aa: CASSLMGQGNYGYTF

clone_size: -
v_call: TRBV7-9
cdr3_length: 12
d_call: TRBD1
j_call: TRBJ2-3
cdr3_nt: TGTGCCAGCAGCACAACAGGGGGTACGCAGTATTTT
cdr3_aa: CASSTTGGTQYF

clone_size: -
v_call: TRBV6-5
cdr3_length: 14
d_call: TRBD1
j_call: TRBJ1-1
cdr3_nt: TGTGCCAGCAGACTAGCACAGGGGTACACTGAAGCTTTCTTT
cdr3_aa: CASRLAQGYTEAFF

clone_size: -
v_call: TRBV11-1
cdr3_length: 14
d_call: -
j_call: TRBJ2-3
cdr3_nt: TGTGCCAGCAGCCGGGGGACTTACACAGATACGCAGTATTTT
cdr3_aa: CASSRGTYTDTQYF

clone_size: -
v_call: TRBV18
cdr3_length: 16
d_call: -
j_call: TRBJ1-4
cdr3_nt: TGTGCCAGCTCCCCCAGACTGGGGGGGAGTGGAGAAAAACTGTTTTTT
cdr3_aa: CASSPRLGGSGEKLFF

clone_size: -
v_call: TRBV6-5
cdr3_length: 13
d_call: -
j_call: TRBJ2-1
cdr3_nt: TGTGCCAGCACCAGGGACGTCTACAATGAGCAGTTCTTC
cdr3_aa: CASTRDVYNEQFF

clone_size: -
v_call: TRBV29-1
cdr3_length: 13
d_call: TRBD1
j_call: TRBJ2-5
cdr3_nt: TGCAGCGTGGCAGACAGGGGGCTGGAGACCCAGTACTTC
cdr3_aa: CSVADRGLETQYF

clone_size: -
v_call: TRBV19
cdr3_length: 15
d_call: -
j_call: TRBJ1-4
cdr3_nt: TGTGCCAGTAGTATAGGGGGGACCACGGGGGAAAAACTGTTTTTT
cdr3_aa: CASSIGGTTGEKLFF

clone_size: -
v_call: TRBV9
cdr3_length: 14
d_call: TRBD1
j_call: TRBJ1-2
cdr3_nt: TGTGCCAGCAGCGTAGGGGACAGGGCTCATGGCTACACCTTC
cdr3_aa: CASSVGDRAHGYTF

clone_size: -
v_call: TRBV5-6
cdr3_length: 14
d_call: -
j_call: TRBJ1-1
cdr3_nt: TGTGCCAGCAGCTTGAGGGGGATCTTTTCTGAAGCTTTCTTT
cdr3_aa: CASSLRGIFSEAFF

clone_size: -
v_call: TRBV5-4
cdr3_length: 19
d_call: -
j_call: TRBJ2-6
cdr3_nt: TGTGCCAGCAGCCCGGCACGGGGCGCCGGTATATCTGGGGCCAACGTCCTGACTTTC
cdr3_aa: CASSPARGAGISGANVLTF

clone_size: -
v_call: TRBV19
cdr3_length: 14
d_call: -
j_call: TRBJ1-1
cdr3_nt: TGTGCCAGTGGAACGAAGGTGGATTCACCTGAAGCTTTCTTT
cdr3_aa: CASGTKVDSPEAFF

clone_size: once
v_call: TRBV6-1
cdr3_length: 15
d_call: TRBD1
j_call: TRBJ2-5
cdr3_nt: TGTGCCAGCAGTGCCTGGGACAGGGGGCAAGAGACCCAGTACTTC
cdr3_aa: CASSAWDRGQETQYF

clone_size: -
v_call: TRBV9
cdr3_length: 14
d_call: -
j_call: TRBJ1-1
cdr3_nt: TGTGCCAGCAGCGGCAGGGCGTTGAACACTGAAGCTTTCTTT
cdr3_aa: CASSGRALNTEAFF

clone_size: -
v_call: TRBV6-6
cdr3_length: 16
d_call: TRBD2
j_call: TRBJ2-7
cdr3_nt: TGTGCCAGCAGTCAGACAGAGGGAGGGAAGACTTCTGGGCAGTACTTC
cdr3_aa: CASSQTEGGKTSGQYF

clone_size: -
v_call: TRBV18
cdr3_length: 14
d_call: -
j_call: TRBJ2-7
cdr3_nt: TGTGCCAGCTCTTCCGGGACCCAGTCCTACGAGCAGTACTTC
cdr3_aa: CASSSGTQSYEQYF

clone_size: -
v_call: TRBV9
cdr3_length: 17
d_call: -
j_call: TRBJ1-2
cdr3_nt: TGTGCCAGCAGCGTAGGAAAATTTAAGGAAACTAACTATGGCTACACCTTC
cdr3_aa: CASSVGKFKETNYGYTF

clone_size: -
v_call: TRBV7-2
cdr3_length: 14
d_call: -
j_call: TRBJ2-5
cdr3_nt: TGTGCCAGCAGCTTAGCATCCTCCCAAGAGACCCAGTACTTC
cdr3_aa: CASSLASSQETQYF

clone_size: -
v_call: TRBV7-2
cdr3_length: 14
d_call: -
j_call: TRBJ1-1
cdr3_nt: TGTGCCAGCAGCTTAGTTGGAGGGAAGGCTGAAGCTTTCTTT
cdr3_aa: CASSLVGGKAEAFF

clone_size: -
v_call: TRBV4-1
cdr3_length: 16
d_call: -
j_call: TRBJ2-2
cdr3_nt: TGCGCCAGCAGCCAACCCGGTCGGACAAAGACCGGGGAGCTGTTTTTT
cdr3_aa: CASSQPGRTKTGELFF

clone_size: -
v_call: TRBV14
cdr3_length: 13
d_call: -
j_call: TRBJ2-3
cdr3_nt: TGTGCCAGCAGCCAGGGAAATGACAGAACGCAGTATTTT
cdr3_aa: CASSQGNDRTQYF

clone_size: -
v_call: TRBV11-1
cdr3_length: 14
d_call: TRBD1
j_call: TRBJ1-4
cdr3_nt: TGTGCCAGCAGCGCGGGACAGACTAATGAAAAACTGTTTTTT
cdr3_aa: CASSAGQTNEKLFF

clone_size: -
v_call: TRBV19
cdr3_length: 16
d_call: -
j_call: TRBJ1-1
cdr3_nt: TGTGCCAGTAGTACTTACCACTCAGGGGAGACCACTGAAGCTTTCTTT
cdr3_aa: CASSTYHSGETTEAFF

clone_size: -
v_call: TRBV2
cdr3_length: 10
d_call: -
j_call: TRBJ1-2
cdr3_nt: TGTGCCACCCAGCGAAATGGCTACACCTTC
cdr3_aa: CATQRNGYTF

clone_size: -
v_call: TRBV7-2
cdr3_length: 14
d_call: -
j_call: TRBJ1-4
cdr3_nt: TGTGCCAGCAGCTTAAGGGCCTTGGAGGAAAAACTGTTTTTT
cdr3_aa: CASSLRALEEKLFF

clone_size: -
v_call: TRBV6-1
cdr3_length: 14
d_call: -
j_call: TRBJ2-7
cdr3_nt: TGTGCCAGCAATGTAGTAGGAACGTCCTACGAGCAGTACTTC
cdr3_aa: CASNVVGTSYEQYF

clone_size: once
v_call: TRBV5-4
cdr3_length: 13
d_call: TRBD1
j_call: TRBJ2-3
cdr3_nt: TGTGCCAGCGGGACAGGGGGCTCAGATACGCAGTATTTT
cdr3_aa: CASGTGGSDTQYF

clone_size: -
v_call: TRBV7-2
cdr3_length: 16
d_call: -
j_call: TRBJ1-3
cdr3_nt: TGTGCCAGCAGGGGGGGATCGGGAATCTCCGGAAACACCATATATTTT
cdr3_aa: CASRGGSGISGNTIYF

clone_size: few
v_call: TRBV14
cdr3_length: 11
d_call: -
j_call: TRBJ1-1
cdr3_nt: TGTGCCAGCAGCCGGGGGGCTGAAGCTTTCTTT
cdr3_aa: CASSRGAEAFF

clone_size: -
v_call: TRBV18
cdr3_length: 15
d_call: TRBD1
j_call: TRBJ2-4
cdr3_nt: TGTGCCAGCTCCCGGACAGGGCCGGTGGAAAACATTCAGTACTTC
cdr3_aa: CASSRTGPVENIQYF

clone_size: -
v_call: TRBV6-5
cdr3_length: 14
d_call: -
j_call: TRBJ1-2
cdr3_nt: TGTGCCAGCAGTAGTCAGGGACTTAACTATGGCTACACCTTC
cdr3_aa: CASSSQGLNYGYTF

clone_size: once
v_call: TRBV9
cdr3_length: 14
d_call: -
j_call: TRBJ2-2
cdr3_nt: TGTGCCAGCAGCGTTTCGGGAAACACCGGGGAGCTGTTTTTT
cdr3_aa: CASSVSGNTGELFF

clone_size: -
v_call: TRBV5-4
cdr3_length: 17
d_call: -
j_call: TRBJ1-1
cdr3_nt: TGTGCCAGCAGCCCGATTCCCGACAGAGTTGGGAACACTGAAGCTTTCTTT
cdr3_aa: CASSPIPDRVGNTEAFF

clone_size: once
v_call: TRBV5-4
cdr3_length: 13
d_call: TRBD1
j_call: TRBJ2-1
cdr3_nt: TGTGCCAGCAGCTTGCCTACAGGGGGCGAGCAGTTCTTC
cdr3_aa: CASSLPTGGEQFF